These 12 T cell receptor beta chains were all obtained from the same sample, sequenced in a study of regulatory T cells in long-lasting Graves disease. With iRepertoire HTBI primers and Arm-PCR of CDR3 regions, TCR beta libraries were built. Using its own MiXCR run on the multiplex PCR reads, TCRdb lists one record per CDR3 protein. Of about 200,000 distinct CDR3 sequences listed, roughly 18% were seen once; the top ten hold 12%. Time point described: newly diagnosed GD, antithyroid drugs for less than 3 months. The TCR library used RNA extracted from PBMCs. These data were also reused for a study on T cells in Graves' hyperthyroidism and ophthalmopathy.

The source was peripheral blood mononuclear cells (PBMCs), collected at new diagnosis, from a patient treated with antithyroid drugs. The receptors originated from a woman between 25 and 40 years old with Graves disease.

In this sample, this clonotype turned up many times. The chain recombines TRBV6-2 or TRBV6-3 with TRBJ2-7; tentative D call: TRBD1 (6 bases). The CDR3 sequence is 12 residues long. The germline V gene has CDR1 MNHEY and CDR2 SVGEGT. V was clipped by 6 bases and J by 1 base, with 7 bases between them. The CDR3 DNA sequence: TGTGCCAGCAGCGGACAGTCCTACGAGCAGTACTTC. Translated, it gives CASSGQSYEQYF.

This clonotype has a count of ten or more. CDR3: CSANSGEHNTGELFF. In DNA, the CDR3 is TGCAGTGCTAATAGCGGGGAGCACAACACCGGGGAGCTGTTTTTT. The rearrangement uses TRBV20-1 and TRBJ2-2, with TRBD2 matching 8 bases. The V segment lost 4 bases and the J segment 2 bases; nucleotides outside the gene matches: 6. The CDR3 length is 15 residues. Germline CDR1 reads DFQATT; CDR2 reads SNEGSKA (reference sequence).

This clonotype was seen many times. The CDR3 DNA reads TGCGCCAGCAGCTCCGGCAGGGGCCCCTACGAGCAGTACTTC. Its protein product is CASSSGRGPYEQYF. This chain connects TRBV4-1 to TRBJ2-7; weak D call: TRBD1 (6 bases). Germline V gene lookup returns CDR1 MGHRA and CDR2 YSYEKL. V lost 5 bases and J 2 bases, leaving 13 bases between the germline ends. This CDR3 is 14 amino acids long.

The chain recombines TRBV12-3 or TRBV12-4 with TRBJ2-5; 9 bases map to TRBD1. CDR3 length: 14 amino acids. V was pared by 5 bases and J by 5 bases, with 6 bases of the junction left unmatched. This CDR3 reads CASSTDRGKETQYF. CDR3 in DNA: TGTGCCAGCAGTACCGACAGGGGGAAGGAGACCCAGTACTTC.

This clonotype appeared many times. One end of the junction fails to match germline, which may point to a read error. CDR3: CASKYRDTTAYGYTF. As DNA, the CDR3 is TGTGCCAGCAAGTATCGGGACACGACTGCTTATGGCTACACCTTC. The V gene is TRBV5-1, the J gene TRBJ1-2, with D tentatively TRBD1 (6 bases). The germline gives CDR1 SGHRS, CDR2 YFSETQ. The CDR3 runs to 15 residues.

With respect to this clonotype: This may be a read error, as it is one base from a much larger clone. J is TRBJ2-1 and V is TRBV7-9; D perhaps matches TRBD1 (5 bases). Germline CDR1 reads SEHNR; CDR2 reads FQNEAQ (reference sequence). There are 11 residues in the CDR3. The CDR3 protein is CASSFKGLAYF. The CDR3 DNA is TGTGCCAGCAGCTTCAAGGGGCTCGCGTACTTC.

There are a few counts of this clonotype. It may be a read error: a sequence one base away is much more abundant. The CDR3 does not end in the conserved phenylalanine or tryptophan, so this is likely a read error. No DNA is shown, since the ends of the CDR3 on it are uncertain; the CDR3 is the one TCRdb lists. The V and J genes are TRBV28 and TRBJ2-3. Germline-derived CDR1 and CDR2 are MDHEN and SYDVKM. From its first to its last residue, the CDR3 has 13 amino acids. This CDR3 is CASRESGTYEQYL.

This clonotype turned up a few times. The chain combines TRBV29-1 with TRBJ1-5, with 12 bases identical to TRBD1. J was trimmed by 0 bases and V by 7 bases; bases with no gene match: 13. The CDR3 runs 18 residues. Germline V gene sequence: CDR1 SQVTM, CDR2 ANQGSEA. As DNA, the CDR3 is TGCAGCGCGAAATCCGGGACAGGGGGCACCTATAGCAATCAGCCCCAGCATTTT. Its protein is CSAKSGTGGTYSNQPQHF.

The CDR3, as DNA: TGTGCCAGCAGTTGGACTAGGGCTCGGACCTACGAGCAGTACTTC. Protein sequence: CASSWTRARTYEQYF. This rearrangement joins TRBV27 to TRBJ2-7; 7 bases align to TRBD2. Germline values: CDR1 MNHEY, CDR2 SMNVEV (reference sequence). The V gene end was trimmed by 4 bases and the J gene end by 2 bases; junction bases not matched to a gene: 8. The CDR3 runs to 15 residues.

The gene calls are TRBV4-2 and TRBJ1-2; D is uncertain. Trimming took 0 bases from V and 1 from J, leaving 12 bases between them. This CDR3 spans 16 amino acids. Per germline, CDR1 LGHNA and CDR2 YNFKEQ. This CDR3 reads CASSQEQADFNYGYTF. The CDR3 nucleotides read TGTGCCAGCAGCCAAGAACAAGCGGACTTTAACTATGGCTACACCTTC.

The chain has TRBV27 and TRBJ1-2; D is perhaps TRBD1 (6 bases). V dropped 4 bases and J dropped 2 bases, with 14 bases sitting between them. Germline V CDR1 and CDR2: MNHEY, SMNVEV (reference sequence). The CDR3 spans 15 residues. The CDR3 DNA is TGTGCCAGCAGTTCCGACAGGTTGGGAAACTATGGCTACACCTTC. Its translation: CASSSDRLGNYGYTF.

This clonotype was found a few times. The rearrangement links TRBV3-1 to TRBJ1-2; a weak D match, TRBD1 (5 bases). V was clipped by 10 bases and J by 7 bases, with 13 bases between them. The CDR3 runs 11 residues. CDR1 is LGHDT, CDR2 YNNKEL, per germline (reference sequence). The CDR3 coding sequence is TGTGCCACCCGGGGAGGGGCTGGCTACACCTTC. It codes for CATRGGAGYTF.